Shown below are 27 T cell receptor beta chains from a single sample sequenced in a study of identical twins. From the 5' RACE reads, TCRdb called clonotypes with MiXCR, one entry per CDR3 protein. This sample has about 240,000 distinct CDR3 sequences; 10% to 13% occur once, and the top ten carry 10%. Sequencing input: memory T cells sorted from blood. The receptors derive from a man in his fifties in good health.

Many counts were recorded for this clonotype. The V gene is TRBV5-1, the J gene TRBJ2-1, with 8 bases identical to TRBD2. The CDR3 length is 15 residues. The germline V gene has CDR1 SGHRS and CDR2 YFSETQ. The ends lost 3 bases at V and 5 bases at J; junction bases unmatched: 7. Here the CDR3 reads CASSSIAGTDNEQFF. CDR3 DNA sequence: TGCGCCAGCAGCTCTATAGCGGGGACCGACAATGAGCAGTTCTTC.

In its sample, this clonotype was seen many times. The chain recombines TRBV24-1 with TRBJ2-3, with a weak D call TRBD2 (6 bases). Trimming left V 4 bases short and J 0 bases short, with 16 bases between. The CDR3 has 17 amino acids. Germline V gene lookup returns CDR1 KGHDR and CDR2 SFDVKD. The CDR3 protein is CATSERGSSGSTDTQYF. The CDR3, as DNA: TGTGCCACCAGTGAGAGGGGCTCCAGCGGGAGCACAGATACGCAGTATTTT.

The chain links TRBV5-1 to TRBJ2-6; 9 nucleotides line up with TRBD1. The CDR3 has 16 amino acids. Germline lookup yields CDR1 SGHRS and CDR2 YFSETQ. With V trimmed by 3 bases and J by 3 bases, 4 bases remained unmatched. CDR3 amino acids: CASSSGTGFGANVLTF. CDR3 coding DNA: TGCGCCAGCAGCTCCGGGACAGGGTTTGGGGCCAACGTCCTGACTTTC.

In its sample, this clonotype was seen many times. The chain joins TRBV24-1 to TRBJ2-1; D perhaps matches TRBD1 (6 bases). The germline V and J ends were trimmed by 5 bases and 7 bases, with 23 bases remaining between them. There are 17 residues in the CDR3. CDR1 KGHDR and CDR2 SFDVKD come from the germline V gene. As DNA, the CDR3 is TGTGCCACCAGTGGCAAGGTAGGACAGAGCACCTTAAATGAGCAGTTCTTC. Its translation: CATSGKVGQSTLNEQFF.

In this sample, this clonotype turned up a few times. The chain couples TRBV5-1 to TRBJ2-7, with 7 bases that match TRBD2. The V gene end was trimmed by 4 bases and the J gene end by 0 bases; junction bases not matched to a gene: 13. The CDR3 extends over 17 amino acids. From germline, CDR1 is SGHRS and CDR2 YFSETQ. The CDR3 loop is CASSLRAAAGVSYEQYF. The CDR3 region has the DNA TGCGCCAGCAGCCTGCGGGCGGCGGCGGGGGTCTCCTACGAGCAGTACTTC.

This clonotype was seen repeatedly, ten times or more. The chain joins TRBV12-3 or TRBV12-4 to TRBJ2-1; TRBD2 is a possible D gene (7 bases). This CDR3 is built from 13 residues. Trimming stripped 2 bases from V and 8 bases from J, with 10 bases between. CDR3 nucleotides: TGTGCCAGCAGTTTACGGGGGGCCGATGAGCAGTTCTTC. Amino acid sequence: CASSLRGADEQFF.

V gene TRBV6-5 combines with J gene TRBJ2-1, with D hard to call. Trimming shortened V by 0 bases and J by 6 bases, and 15 bases separated the two germline ends. The germline CDR1 and CDR2 sequences are MNHEY and SVGAGI. The CDR3 consists of 16 residues. The CDR3 nucleotides read TGTGCCAGCAGTTACTCGCGGCACCCCACCCTCAATGAGCAGTTCTTC. It specifies CASSYSRHPTLNEQFF.

This chain uses TRBV5-6 with TRBJ2-1; 7 bases match TRBD2. The CDR3 sequence is 14 residues long. The V gene end was trimmed by 4 bases and the J gene end by 6 bases; junction bases not matched to a gene: 7. The V gene's germline CDR1 is SGHDT and CDR2 YYEEEE. The CDR3: CASSQAGGVNEQFF. As DNA, the CDR3 is TGTGCCAGCAGCCAAGCTGGGGGGGTCAATGAGCAGTTCTTC.

The chain joins TRBV28 to TRBJ1-6; 8 bases are a match to TRBD1. The CDR3 length is 15 residues. Trimming took 7 bases from V and 10 from J; bases not matched to a gene: 12. Germline values: CDR1 MDHEN, CDR2 SYDVKM. In DNA form, the CDR3 reads TGTGCCAGCACCCTTTTCAGGGGGCGCGGATCACCCCTCCACTTT. Amino acid sequence: CASTLFRGRGSPLHF.

This clonotype has more than one count but fewer than ten. V and J are TRBV4-1 and TRBJ2-1; 13 nucleotides match TRBD2. After removal of 1 base from V and 0 bases from J, the junction contained 6 bases not matched to a gene. Looked up from germline, CDR1 is MGHRA and CDR2 is YSYEKL. The CDR3 has 19 amino acids. The CDR3 DNA reads as TGCGCCAGCAGCCAAGGACTAGCGGGGGGCCCTAGCTCCTACAATGAGCAGTTCTTC. Translated: CASSQGLAGGPSSYNEQFF.

This clonotype was recorded at least ten times. The chain is built from TRBV19 and TRBJ2-1; 13 bases align to TRBD2. The CDR3 extends over 16 amino acids. V was pared by 6 bases and J by 6 bases, with 8 bases of the junction left unmatched. Germline lookup yields CDR1 LNHDA and CDR2 SQIVND (reference sequence). Here the CDR3 reads CASRLLAGGPVNEQFF. CDR3 DNA: TGTGCCAGTAGATTACTAGCGGGAGGGCCGGTCAATGAGCAGTTCTTC.

This clonotype was seen only a few times. The chain employs TRBV11-3 and TRBJ2-1; 11 bases are shared with TRBD2. CDR3 size: 15 residues. Germline V gives CDR1 SGHNT, CDR2 YENEEA. V was clipped by 3 bases and J by 7 bases; unmatched bases: 5. CDR3 nucleotides: TGTGCCAGCAGCTTTACTAGCGGGAGTGAAAATGAGCAGTTCTTC. Translated, it gives CASSFTSGSENEQFF. The entire variable domain, with the rest obtained from reference TRBV11-3 and TRBJ2-1, is as follows: EAGVVQSPRYKIIEKKQPVAFWCNPISGHNTLYWYLQNLGQGPELLIRYENEEAVDDSQLPKDRFSAERLKGVDSTLKIQPAELGDSAVYLCASSFTSGSENEQFFGPGTRLTVL.

In this sample, this clonotype turned up many times. The chain employs TRBV5-1 and TRBJ2-2; D is uncertain. V was shortened by 4 bases and J by 6 bases, with 10 bases between the two germline ends. Per germline, CDR1 SGHRS and CDR2 YFSETQ. This CDR3 region has 13 residues. The CDR3 bases are TGCGCCAGCAGCCCGCCTGGGGCCGGGGAGCTGTTTTTT. It is translated as CASSPPGAGELFF.

The sample holds many counts of this clonotype. This chain's CDR3 is CASSHPTLGANVLTF. CDR3 DNA sequence: TGTGCCAGCAGCCATCCTACGCTCGGGGCCAACGTCCTGACTTTC. The rearrangement joins TRBV7-3 to TRBJ2-6; no definite D call. The CDR3 runs to 15 residues. Trimming pared 5 bases from V and 4 bases from J, leaving 12 bases between. Germline V gene sequence: CDR1 SGHTA, CDR2 FQGTGA.

This clonotype was seen more than once but under ten times. V and J are TRBV7-9 and TRBJ1-1, with D possibly being TRBD1 (5 bases). Trimming stripped 6 bases from V and 2 bases from J, with 13 bases between. Germline V CDR1 and CDR2: SEHNR, FQNEAQ (reference sequence). This CDR3 region has 14 residues. CDR3 sequence reads: CASRVGGSNTEAFF. CDR3 bases: TGTGCCAGCAGAGTTGGGGGGTCCAACACTGAAGCTTTCTTT.

This clonotype has at least ten counts. The chain couples TRBV12-3 or TRBV12-4 to TRBJ1-6; perhaps TRBD1 as D (5 bases). CDR3 length: 15 residues. V dropped 6 bases and J dropped 5 bases, with 14 bases sitting between them. The CDR3 sequence: CASSGWGTNNSPLHF. The CDR3 DNA reads TGTGCCAGCAGCGGGTGGGGGACCAATAATTCACCCCTCCACTTT.

This clonotype was seen ten or more times. The rearrangement links TRBV29-1 to TRBJ2-1, with D unresolved. V lost 4 bases and J 0 bases, leaving 4 bases between the germline ends. Germline V gene sequence: CDR1 SQVTM, CDR2 ANQGSEA. This CDR3 is 12 amino acids long. This chain's CDR3 is CSVVSSYNEQFF. For the CDR3, the DNA is TGCAGCGTTGTTAGCTCCTACAATGAGCAGTTCTTC.

The chain carries TRBV6-5 and TRBJ1-1; 7 bases line up with TRBD1. The CDR3 runs to 16 residues. Germline CDR1 MNHEY, CDR2 SVGAGI. Unmatched junction bases numbered 10, after V lost 0 bases and J lost 6 bases. For the CDR3, the DNA is TGTGCCAGCAGTTACTCTTGGAGGGGGCGCGGATCTGAAGCTTTCTTT. This codes for CASSYSWRGRGSEAFF.

This clonotype was detected ten times or more. The chain combines TRBV5-8 with TRBJ2-3; 10 nucleotides match TRBD2. The CDR3 has 17 residues. In germline, CDR1 is SGHTS, CDR2 YDEGEE. Trimming removed 0 bases from V and 0 bases from J; junction bases left unmatched: 4. The CDR3 protein is CASSLGGLAASTDTQYF. The CDR3 DNA reads as TGTGCCAGCAGCTTGGGAGGACTAGCGGCTAGCACAGATACGCAGTATTTT.

This clonotype came up many times. This rearrangement joins TRBV29-1 to TRBJ1-5, with D maybe TRBD1 (5 bases). V gave up 6 bases and J gave up 3 bases, with 12 bases separating them. The CDR3 spans 13 residues. Germline values: CDR1 SQVTM, CDR2 ANQGSEA. CDR3 bases: TGCAGCGTCTCCCGGGACTACAATCAGCCCCAGCATTTT. Its translation: CSVSRDYNQPQHF.

This clonotype was found many times. The CDR3 sequence: CASSQQGARAFF. The CDR3 DNA sequence: TGTGCCAGCAGCCAACAGGGGGCAAGAGCTTTCTTT. The chain carries TRBV3-1 and TRBJ1-1; 8 nucleotides agree with TRBD1. CDR1 and CDR2 from the germline V gene are LGHDT and YNNKEL (reference sequence). V shed 2 bases, J shed 10 bases, and the junction held 3 bases outside the gene matches. The CDR3 has 12 residues. Full variable domain (outside the CDR3, taken from reference TRBV3-1 and TRBJ1-1): DTAVSQTPKYLVTQMGNDKSIKCEQNLGHDTMYWYKQDSKKFLKIMFSYNNKELIINETVPNRFSPKSPDKAHLNLHINSLELGDSAVYFCASSQQGARAFFGQGTRLTVV.

A few counts support this clonotype. This chain uses TRBV10-3 with TRBJ2-2, with D possibly TRBD2 on 5 matching bases. The CDR3 runs to 14 residues. Trimming left V 5 bases short and J 2 bases short, with 9 bases between. Looked up from germline, CDR1 is ENHRY and CDR2 is SYGVKD. CDR3 bases: TGTGCCATCAGTCGGGAATTCAACACCGGGGAGCTGTTTTTT. Its protein is CAISREFNTGELFF.

In its sample, this clonotype was seen many times. The chain links TRBV30 to TRBJ1-6; D is uncertain. Germline V lookup: CDR1 GTSNPN, CDR2 SVGIG (reference sequence). This CDR3 has 15 residues. V was trimmed by 4 bases and J by 7 bases, leaving 17 bases between them. The CDR3 region is CAWTGGVRFNSPLHF. The CDR3 nucleotides read TGTGCCTGGACCGGAGGTGTACGTTTCAATTCACCCCTCCACTTT.

This chain joins TRBV2 and TRBJ2-1; D gene unclear. The CDR3 runs to 14 residues. Trimming took off 9 bases at V and 0 bases at J, with 12 bases between the two ends. CDR1 and CDR2 from the germline V gene are SNHLY and FYNNEI. The CDR3 loop reads CASRADRSYNEQFF. CDR3 nucleotide sequence: TGTGCCAGTAGAGCCGACCGCTCCTACAATGAGCAGTTCTTC.

There are a few counts of this clonotype. The rearrangement links TRBV12-3 or TRBV12-4 to TRBJ1-3; D not resolved. CDR3 length equals 14 residues. V shed 3 bases and J shed 4 bases, with 10 bases lying between them. DNA of the CDR3: TGTGCCAGCAGTTTTCTCCCAGGAGGAAACACCATATATTTT. It codes for CASSFLPGGNTIYF.

The sample holds many counts of this clonotype. The rearrangement uses TRBV6-4 and TRBJ1-2; D may be TRBD1 (5 bases). The CDR3 extends over 11 amino acids. With 6 bases removed from V and 7 bases from J, the gap between germline ends came to 9 bases. Germline CDR1 and CDR2: MRHNA and SNTAGT. The CDR3 reads CASSQGAGYTF. CDR3 in DNA: TGTGCCAGCAGCCAGGGCGCTGGCTACACCTTC.

This clonotype was counted a few times. V is TRBV20-1 and J is TRBJ2-7; possibly TRBD1 or TRBD2 for D (5 bases each). Trimming took off 3 bases at V and 6 bases at J, with 15 bases between the two ends. This CDR3 region has 13 residues. CDR1 and CDR2 (germline): DFQATT, SNEGSKA (reference sequence). The CDR3 DNA reads as TGCAGTGCTAGTGGCCGAGCGAGGGGCGAGCAGTACTTC. Protein sequence: CSASGRARGEQYF.